The 10 T cell receptor beta chains in this list originate from one sample, sequenced in a study of a mutant IDH1 vaccine in newly diagnosed glioma. Antigens of these TCRs are unknown. Time point indicated: week 47, end of study. Topical imiquimod accompanied each vaccine dose, which consisted of 300 ug of mutant IDH1 20-mer peptide. The data were produced by immunoSEQ multiplex PCR, yet TCRdb's version contains in-frame clones alone and is incomplete. This table holds around 100,000 clones, under 90% found once. The material sequenced was PBMCs, taken from a glioma patient whose treatment included an IDH1 peptide vaccine. Receptors were obtained from a woman between 50 and 59 years old with glioma.

The chain joins TRBV7-9 to TRBJ2-7; possibly TRBD1 for D (6 bases). V was pared by 3 bases and J by 1 base, with 19 bases between. This CDR3 has 17 residues. Germline CDR1 and CDR2: SEHNR and FQNEAQ (reference sequence). Here the CDR3 reads CASSFEDSLSGSYEQYF. CDR3 coding DNA: TGTGCCAGCAGCTTCGAGGACAGCCTGAGTGGGTCCTACGAGCAGTACTTC.

This chain joins TRBV7-9 and TRBJ2-3; TRBD1 aligns across 7 bases. The CDR3 spans 16 residues. Germline V CDR1 and CDR2: SEHNR, FQNEAQ (reference sequence). After removal of 2 bases from V and 6 bases from J, the junction contained 11 bases not matched to a gene. The CDR3 region has the DNA TGTGCCAGCAGCTTATCGCAGACAGGGTCATCCGATACGCAGTATTTT. Protein sequence: CASSLSQTGSSDTQYF.

The rearrangement joins TRBV19 to TRBJ1-1; 11 positions match TRBD1. Germline V gene sequence: CDR1 LNHDA, CDR2 SQIVND (reference sequence). J lost 12 bases, V lost 7 bases, and 4 bases had no gene match. The CDR3 is made up of 11 amino acids. The CDR3 is CASMGTGGPFF. In nucleotides, the CDR3 is TGTGCCAGTATGGGGACAGGGGGGCCTTTCTTT.

The chain joins TRBV19 to TRBJ1-5; 7 bases match TRBD1. The CDR3 has 15 residues. V was pared by 6 bases and J by 0 bases, with 5 bases of the junction left unmatched. Germline V CDR1 and CDR2: LNHDA, SQIVND (reference sequence). The chain's CDR3 is CASRRQGNSNQPQHF. The CDR3 DNA reads TGTGCCAGTAGGAGACAGGGAAATAGCAATCAGCCCCAGCATTTT.

The chain employs TRBV5-1 and TRBJ2-1; 12 bases match TRBD2. V lost 5 bases to trimming and J lost 0 bases; unmatched junction nucleotides: 6. This CDR3 spans 17 amino acids. The germline V gene encodes CDR1 SGHRS and CDR2 YFSETQ. In nucleotides, the CDR3 is TGCGCCAGCAGTGCTAGCGGGAGGGCGAGCTCCTACAATGAGCAGTTCTTC. It specifies CASSASGRASSYNEQFF.

The chain has TRBV27 and TRBJ2-7, with D unresolved. The germline CDR1 and CDR2 sequences are MNHEY and SMNVEV (reference sequence). Trimming removed 5 bases at V and 6 bases at J, with 11 bases between. The CDR3 loop spans 12 amino acids. The CDR3: CASSPNPTEQYF. Written as DNA, the CDR3 is TGTGCCAGCAGTCCAAATCCTACCGAGCAGTACTTC.

CDR3 region: CASMDPSLAATYNEQFF. The CDR3 DNA reads TGTGCCAGCATGGACCCCTCATTAGCGGCTACCTACAATGAGCAGTTCTTC. The gene calls are TRBV2 and TRBJ2-1, with a tentative D call TRBD2 (6 bases). Germline assignment: CDR1 SNHLY and CDR2 FYNNEI. Trimming removed 7 bases at V and 2 bases at J, with 21 bases between. This CDR3 comprises 17 residues.

The gene calls are TRBV11-2 and TRBJ1-3; TRBD1 matches at 10 bases. Germline assignment: CDR1 SGHAT and CDR2 FQNNGV. This CDR3 is 18 amino acids long. Trimming at V came to 5 bases and at J to 0 bases, leaving 10 bases not matched to a gene. CDR3 loop: CASSLRDRGSSSGNTIYF. Here the CDR3 DNA reads TGTGCCAGCAGCCTCCGGGACAGGGGATCGAGCTCTGGAAACACCATATATTTT.

V usage is TRBV30 and J usage is TRBJ2-1; maybe TRBD2 (5 bases). V was cut by 1 base and J by 5 bases, with 9 bases left in between. The CDR3 has 13 amino acids. Germline V gene data show CDR1 as GTSNPN and CDR2 as SVGIG (reference sequence). The CDR3 loop reads CAWSEDWDNEQFF. The CDR3 DNA reads TGTGCCTGGAGTGAGGACTGGGACAATGAGCAGTTCTTC.

The V gene is TRBV15, the J gene TRBJ2-7; TRBD2 matches at 12 bases. J gave up 5 bases and V 2 bases, and 4 bases lay outside the gene matches. The germline gives CDR1 LNHNV, CDR2 YYDKDF (reference sequence). CDR3 length equals 15 residues. CDR3 DNA: TGTGCCACCAGCAGACTACTAGCGGGAGGAGACGAGCAGTACTTC. This translates into CATSRLLAGGDEQYF. The complete variable domain, with remaining parts taken from reference TRBV15 and TRBJ2-7, reads DAMVIQNPRYQVTQFGKPVTLSCSQTLNHNVMYWYQQKSSQAPKLLFHYYDKDFNNEADTPDNFQSRRPNTSFCFLDIRSPGLGDTAMYLCATSRLLAGGDEQYFGPGTRLTVT.